A selection of T cell receptor beta chains follows, all from one sample in a study of response to subunit inactivated influenza vaccine. Using its own MiXCR run on the RT-PCR reads, TCRdb lists one record per CDR3 protein. The sample holds hundreds of thousands of distinct CDR3 sequences, 10% to 15% seen once. The sequencing used PBMCs from blood, collected on the day of vaccination. The receptors shown here come from a man aged 50 to 60 who received an inactivated influenza vaccine. The CDR3 runs from the conserved cysteine through the conserved F or W. The D gene is left open where the match is weak. Not all rows give a size; the values are once, few, many and, for expanded clones, a class.

clone size | J gene | D gene | V gene | CDR3 protein | CDR3 DNA
. | TRBJ1-5 | . | TRBV10-2 | CASSEGRQPQHF | TGCGCCAGCAGTGAGGGAAGGCAGCCCCAGCATTTT
. | TRBJ2-2 | . | TRBV12-3/TRBV12-4 | CASMRGRETGELFF | TGTGCCAGCATGCGGGGGCGCGAAACCGGGGAGCTGTTTTTT
few | TRBJ1-5 | TRBD1 | TRBV6-2/TRBV6-3 | CASTLGTGVQPQHF | TGTGCCAGCACCCTCGGGACAGGGGTTCAGCCCCAGCATTTT
. | TRBJ1-1 | . | TRBV7-3 | CASSLTSGAGTEAFF | TGTGCCAGCAGCTTAACATCAGGGGCTGGAACTGAAGCTTTCTTT
. | TRBJ1-3 | . | TRBV28 | CASSLPAGNTIYF | TGTGCCAGCAGTTTGCCCGCCGGAAACACCATATATTTT
. | TRBJ2-1 | TRBD2 | TRBV6-1 | CASRPGLAGVREQFF | TGTGCCAGCAGACCGGGACTAGCGGGAGTCCGCGAGCAGTTCTTC
. | TRBJ2-5 | TRBD2 | TRBV5-1 | CASSLRGRTGETQYF | TGCGCCAGCAGCTTACGCGGGAGGACGGGTGAGACCCAGTACTTC
few | TRBJ2-1 | TRBD1 | TRBV28 | CASSLVGTGGVYNEQFF | TGTGCCAGCAGTTTAGTGGGGACAGGGGGCGTCTACAATGAGCAGTTCTTC
few | TRBJ1-1 | TRBD1 | TRBV20-1 | CSAEPDRENTEAFF | TGCAGTGCTGAGCCGGACAGGGAGAACACTGAAGCTTTCTTT
. | TRBJ2-3 | TRBD2 | TRBV5-1 | CASSLASGGLSDTQYF | TGCGCCAGCAGCTTGGCGAGCGGGGGGCTGTCAGATACGCAGTATTTT
. | TRBJ1-5 | . | TRBV4-3 | CASSQDHGGQPQHF | TGCGCCAGCAGCCAAGATCATGGCGGTCAGCCCCAGCATTTT
few | TRBJ2-5 | TRBD2 | TRBV12-3/TRBV12-4 | CASSLAGLAEYF | TGTGCCAGCAGTTTAGCTGGACTAGCAGAGTACTTC
many | TRBJ1-1 | . | TRBV5-1 | CASSLGHTGLNTEAFF | TGCGCCAGCAGCTTGGGCCACACAGGACTGAACACTGAAGCTTTCTTT
many | TRBJ1-6 | TRBD1 | TRBV20-1 | CSARTGGGSPLHF | TGCAGTGCAAGGACAGGGGGAGGCTCACCCCTCCACTTT
many | TRBJ2-7 | TRBD1 | TRBV20-1 | CSASTGASSYEQYF | TGCAGTGCTTCGACAGGGGCTAGCTCCTACGAGCAGTACTTC
. | TRBJ2-7 | TRBD2 | TRBV29-1 | CSAGSGRAYEQYF | TGCAGCGCTGGGAGCGGGAGGGCCTACGAGCAGTACTTC
once | TRBJ2-7 | . | TRBV28 | CASGALYEQYF | TGTGCCAGTGGGGCCCTCTACGAGCAGTACTTC
many | TRBJ1-5 | . | TRBV5-1 | CASSLDGLGNQPQHF | TGCGCCAGCAGCTTGGACGGGCTTGGCAATCAGCCCCAGCATTTT
few | TRBJ1-1 | . | TRBV29-1 | CSVGDSRMNTEAFF | TGCAGCGTTGGAGATAGTCGGATGAACACTGAAGCTTTCTTT
. | TRBJ2-7 | TRBD1 | TRBV4-1 | CASSQPYRGVYEQYF | TGCGCCAGCAGCCAACCCTACAGGGGGGTCTACGAGCAGTACTTC
many | TRBJ2-3 | TRBD2 | TRBV2 | CASKSGGVDTQYF | TGTGCCAGCAAATCCGGGGGGGTAGATACGCAGTATTTT
few | TRBJ2-2 | TRBD1 | TRBV11-2 | CASGPGQGNTGELFF | TGTGCCAGCGGACCGGGACAGGGTAACACCGGGGAGCTGTTTTTT
. | TRBJ1-1 | . | TRBV6-2/TRBV6-3 | CASSPGLVSAEAFF | TGTGCCAGCAGTCCGGGACTGGTAAGCGCTGAAGCTTTCTTT
few | TRBJ1-6 | . | TRBV5-1 | CASSLGEAEYNSPLHF | TGCGCCAGCAGCTTGGGAGAGGCCGAATATAATTCACCCCTCCACTTT
. | TRBJ1-1 | TRBD1 | TRBV6-2/TRBV6-3 | CASSHGTDEAFF | TGTGCCAGCAGTCACGGGACAGATGAAGCTTTCTTT
. | TRBJ1-2 | TRBD1 | TRBV5-1 | CASSSDRGRFTNYGYTF | TGCGCCAGCAGCTCGGACAGGGGGCGCTTCACTAACTATGGCTACACCTTC
. | TRBJ2-7 | . | TRBV6-2/TRBV6-3 | CASSKHGGTYEQYF | TGTGCCAGCAGCAAACACGGGGGAACCTACGAGCAGTACTTC
. | TRBJ2-1 | . | TRBV7-8 | CASRQLARGEQFF | TGTGCCAGCAGGCAGCTAGCTCGCGGTGAGCAGTTCTTC
. | TRBJ2-1 | . | TRBV2 | CASSEVIGDPYNEQFF | TGTGCCAGCAGTGAAGTAATTGGGGACCCCTACAATGAGCAGTTCTTC
. | TRBJ1-1 | . | TRBV5-6 | CASSSGQQLHTEAFF | TGTGCCAGCAGCTCCGGACAGCAACTGCACACTGAAGCTTTCTTT
. | TRBJ1-2 | TRBD1 | TRBV20-1 | CSARDGQGAVYGYTF | TGCAGTGCTAGGGATGGACAGGGGGCTGTCTATGGCTACACCTTC
few | TRBJ2-3 | . | TRBV6-2/TRBV6-3 | CASRIASSSTDTQYF | TGTGCCAGCAGAATAGCGTCATCTAGCACAGATACGCAGTATTTT
few | TRBJ2-7 | . | TRBV7-8 | CASSSPAPGQGKTLGYEQYF | TGTGCCAGCAGTTCCCCTGCTCCGGGACAAGGAAAGACGTTGGGCTACGAGCAGTACTTC
many | TRBJ2-1 | . | TRBV7-2 | CASSFYARDPRKQFF | TGTGCCAGCAGCTTCTACGCCCGGGACCCAAGGAAGCAGTTCTTC
many | TRBJ2-2 | . | TRBV12-3/TRBV12-4 | CASSLVGGNTGELFF | TGTGCCAGCAGTTTAGTTGGAGGGAACACCGGGGAGCTGTTTTTT
many | TRBJ2-2 | . | TRBV29-1 | CSVEGFGRGNTGELFF | TGCAGCGTTGAAGGGTTCGGCAGGGGAAACACCGGGGAGCTGTTTTTT
many | TRBJ2-3 | TRBD2 | TRBV27 | CASMVQRGDTQYF | TGTGCCAGCATGGTGCAGCGGGGTGATACGCAGTATTTT
. | TRBJ2-3 | TRBD2 | TRBV28 | CASSSSGGQGTQYF | TGTGCCAGCAGTTCTAGCGGGGGGCAAGGTACGCAGTATTTT
. | TRBJ2-7 | TRBD2 | TRBV29-1 | CSVAGWLAGGIDEQYF | TGCAGCGTCGCAGGGTGGTTAGCGGGGGGAATCGACGAGCAGTACTTC
many | TRBJ2-5 | . | TRBV12-3/TRBV12-4 | CASSLVAETQYF | TGTGCCAGCAGTTTAGTAGCGGAGACCCAGTACTTC
few | TRBJ1-6 | . | TRBV7-6 | CASSLESRWSSPLHF | TGTGCCAGCAGCTTAGAAAGCCGGTGGAGTTCACCCCTCCACTTT
. | TRBJ1-2 | . | TRBV4-2 | CASSQDLLGRMDGYTF | TGTGCCAGCAGCCAAGATCTCCTGGGTAGGATGGATGGCTACACCTTC
few | TRBJ1-2 | TRBD1 | TRBV19 | CASSKLDRLLWNGYTF | TGTGCCAGTAGTAAGCTGGACAGGCTTCTTTGGAATGGCTACACCTTC
. | TRBJ2-7 | TRBD1 | TRBV7-6 | CASSQPDRGGEQYF | TGTGCCAGCAGCCAACCGGACAGGGGGGGCGAGCAGTACTTC
. | TRBJ2-7 | . | TRBV5-6 | CASGMVDLTYEQYF | TGTGCCAGCGGGATGGTTGATTTAACCTACGAGCAGTACTTC
many | TRBJ2-7 | . | TRBV29-1 | CSGRGRDSYEQYF | TGCAGCGGGAGGGGGCGAGACTCCTACGAGCAGTACTTC
. | TRBJ2-1 | TRBD2 | TRBV15 | CATSRGSSGSYNEQFF | TGTGCCACCAGCAGAGGGTCCAGCGGGAGTTACAATGAGCAGTTCTTC
many | TRBJ2-7 | . | TRBV11-2 | CASSLRQDYEQYF | TGTGCCAGCAGCTTACGACAGGATTACGAGCAGTACTTC
. | TRBJ2-1 | TRBD2 | TRBV18 | CASSRRTGGNEQFF | TGTGCCAGCTCAAGAAGGACGGGGGGTAATGAGCAGTTCTTC
. | TRBJ2-7 | TRBD1 | TRBV27 | CASSTGTGGGEQYF | TGTGCCAGCAGCACCGGGACAGGGGGCGGTGAGCAGTACTTC
few | TRBJ2-5 | TRBD1 | TRBV4-2 | CASSARDRAWETQYF | TGTGCCAGCAGCGCCCGGGACAGGGCTTGGGAGACCCAGTACTTC
many | TRBJ2-1 | . | TRBV20-1 | CSARDPYTSNEQFF | TGCAGTGCTAGAGACCCGTACACTAGTAATGAGCAGTTCTTC
many | TRBJ2-3 | TRBD2 | TRBV20-1 | CSAELAGGTDTQYF | TGCAGTGCTGAACTAGCGGGAGGGACAGATACGCAGTATTTT
. | TRBJ2-4 | . | TRBV29-1 | CSVRGIAKNIQYF | TGCAGCGTTAGAGGTATAGCCAAAAACATTCAGTACTTC
many | TRBJ2-5 | . | TRBV29-1 | CSVETRQQETQYF | TGCAGCGTCGAAACCAGACAGCAAGAGACCCAGTACTTC
few | TRBJ2-2 | . | TRBV19 | CASSIVGFANTGELFF | TGTGCCAGTAGTATAGTGGGGTTCGCGAACACCGGGGAGCTGTTTTTT
many | TRBJ1-1 | . | TRBV6-2/TRBV6-3 | CASSYAVVSTEAFF | TGTGCCAGCAGTTATGCGGTCGTGAGCACTGAAGCTTTCTTT